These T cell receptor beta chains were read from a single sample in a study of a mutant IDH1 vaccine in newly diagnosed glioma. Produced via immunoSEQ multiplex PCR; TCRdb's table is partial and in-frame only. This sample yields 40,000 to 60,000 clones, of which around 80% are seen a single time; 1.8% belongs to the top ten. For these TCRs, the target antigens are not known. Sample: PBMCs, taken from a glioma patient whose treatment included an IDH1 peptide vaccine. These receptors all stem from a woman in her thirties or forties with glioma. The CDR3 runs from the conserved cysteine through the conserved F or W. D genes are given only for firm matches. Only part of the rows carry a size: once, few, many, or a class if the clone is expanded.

CDR3aa: CASGSWEGQGNTIYF
CDR3nt: TGTGCCAGCGGATCCTGGGAGGGGCAGGGAAACACCATATATTTT
j_gene: TRBJ1-3
abundance: NA
v_gene: TRBV27
d_gene: NA

CDR3aa: CASSIQGFGYYGYTF
CDR3nt: TGTGCCAGTAGTATCCAGGGTTTTGGATACTATGGCTACACCTTC
j_gene: TRBJ1-2
abundance: NA
v_gene: TRBV19
d_gene: NA

CDR3aa: CASSQTENTEAFF
CDR3nt: TGTGCCAGCTCACAGACCGAGAACACTGAAGCTTTCTTT
j_gene: TRBJ1-1
abundance: NA
v_gene: TRBV18
d_gene: NA

CDR3aa: CASSIGTHQPQHF
CDR3nt: TGTGCCAGTTCAATCGGGACACATCAGCCCCAGCATTTT
j_gene: TRBJ1-5
abundance: NA
v_gene: TRBV19
d_gene: NA

CDR3aa: CASSPLGGMNTEAFF
CDR3nt: TGTGCCAGCTCACCACTGGGGGGAATGAACACTGAAGCTTTCTTT
j_gene: TRBJ1-1
abundance: few
v_gene: TRBV18
d_gene: NA

CDR3aa: CASSPTRATSGELFF
CDR3nt: TGTGCCAGCTCGCCCACCAGGGCCACCAGCGGGGAGCTGTTTTTT
j_gene: TRBJ2-2
abundance: NA
v_gene: TRBV18
d_gene: NA

CDR3aa: CASSFEYFYEQYF
CDR3nt: TGTGCCAGCAGCTTTGAATATTTCTACGAGCAGTACTTC
j_gene: TRBJ2-7
abundance: NA
v_gene: TRBV7-2
d_gene: NA

CDR3aa: CASSPKFRGGYTF
CDR3nt: TGTGCCAGTAGCCCCAAGTTTCGGGGTGGCTACACCTTC
j_gene: TRBJ1-2
abundance: NA
v_gene: TRBV19
d_gene: NA

CDR3aa: CASSPVGLGQPQHF
CDR3nt: TGTGCCAGCAGCCCCGTTGGATTGGGACAGCCCCAGCATTTT
j_gene: TRBJ1-5
abundance: NA
v_gene: TRBV6-6
d_gene: NA

CDR3aa: CASRRRGDGAGNTIYF
CDR3nt: TGTGCCAGTAGGAGAAGAGGGGACGGAGCTGGAAACACCATATATTTT
j_gene: TRBJ1-3
abundance: NA
v_gene: TRBV19
d_gene: NA

CDR3aa: CASGNTQGGEETQYF
CDR3nt: TGCGCCAGCGGGAACACCCAGGGGGGAGAGGAGACCCAGTACTTC
j_gene: TRBJ2-5
abundance: NA
v_gene: TRBV10-1
d_gene: NA

CDR3aa: CASGQYSKPQHF
CDR3nt: TGTGCTAGTGGCCAGTACTCGAAGCCCCAGCATTTT
j_gene: TRBJ1-5
abundance: few
v_gene: TRBV12-5
d_gene: NA

CDR3aa: CASSPPLAEESTDTQYF
CDR3nt: TGTGCCAGCAGCCCACCACTAGCGGAGGAGAGCACAGATACGCAGTATTTT
j_gene: TRBJ2-3
abundance: NA
v_gene: TRBV7-9
d_gene: TRBD2

CDR3aa: CASSLFTGQPQHF
CDR3nt: TGCGCCAGCAGCTTGTTTACAGGGCAGCCCCAGCATTTT
j_gene: TRBJ1-5
abundance: NA
v_gene: TRBV5-1
d_gene: NA

CDR3aa: CASSPVGEQFF
CDR3nt: TGTGCCAGCAGTCCGGTAGGCGAGCAGTTCTTC
j_gene: TRBJ2-1
abundance: NA
v_gene: TRBV6-6
d_gene: NA

CDR3aa: CASSLTGPPVHEQFF
CDR3nt: TGTGCCAGCAGCTTAACGGGGCCCCCAGTGCATGAGCAGTTCTTC
j_gene: TRBJ2-1
abundance: once
v_gene: TRBV7-2
d_gene: NA

CDR3aa: CASGLVQSYGYTF
CDR3nt: TGTGCTAGTGGTTTGGTCCAAAGCTATGGCTACACCTTC
j_gene: TRBJ1-2
abundance: NA
v_gene: TRBV12-5
d_gene: NA